This T cell receptor (beta chain) was recorded in a study of CD8+CD57+ T cells in acquired aplastic anemia. Study at large: Healthy donor CD4+ samples were sequenced to a depth that averaged around 11 million reads. Study-wide findings and caveats: In common between the patients and the controls were around 29 CD8+ CDR3 sequences.

The germline V gene encodes CDR1 GTSNPN and CDR2 SVGIG (reference sequence). Trimming cost V 4 bases and J 6 bases; bases outside gene matches: 3. CDR3 length: 12 amino acids. Genomic DNA provided the template from which TCR beta VDJ and CDR3 profiles were obtained. TCRdb reprocessed the reads via MiXCR and lists one record per CDR3 protein. The profile shows about 420,000 distinct CDR3 sequences, about two thirds of them singletons. This clonotype was counted ten times or more. Antigen: not known. This clonotype was sampled from a human donor in good health, serving as a control. V gene TRBV30 combines with J gene TRBJ2-1, with 7 bases that match TRBD2. Source material: sorted CD4+, CD8+, or CD8+CD57+ T cells (not recorded which) from PBMCs. CDR3 protein: CAWKASGNEQFF. Here the CDR3 DNA reads TGTGCCTGGAAAGCTAGCGGCAATGAGCAGTTCTTC.